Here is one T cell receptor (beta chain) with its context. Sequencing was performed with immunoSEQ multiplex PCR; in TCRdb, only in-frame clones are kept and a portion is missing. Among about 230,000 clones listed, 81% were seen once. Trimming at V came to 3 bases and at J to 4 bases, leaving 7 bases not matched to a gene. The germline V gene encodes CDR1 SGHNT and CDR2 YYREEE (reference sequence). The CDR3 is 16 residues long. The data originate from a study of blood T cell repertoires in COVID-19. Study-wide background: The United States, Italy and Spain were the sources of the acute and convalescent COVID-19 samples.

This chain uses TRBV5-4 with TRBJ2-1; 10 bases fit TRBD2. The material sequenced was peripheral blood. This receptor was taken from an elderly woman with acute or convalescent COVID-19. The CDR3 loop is CASSSELAGKYNEQFF. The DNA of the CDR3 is TGTGCCAGCAGCTCCGAACTAGCGGGGAAGTACAATGAGCAGTTCTTC.